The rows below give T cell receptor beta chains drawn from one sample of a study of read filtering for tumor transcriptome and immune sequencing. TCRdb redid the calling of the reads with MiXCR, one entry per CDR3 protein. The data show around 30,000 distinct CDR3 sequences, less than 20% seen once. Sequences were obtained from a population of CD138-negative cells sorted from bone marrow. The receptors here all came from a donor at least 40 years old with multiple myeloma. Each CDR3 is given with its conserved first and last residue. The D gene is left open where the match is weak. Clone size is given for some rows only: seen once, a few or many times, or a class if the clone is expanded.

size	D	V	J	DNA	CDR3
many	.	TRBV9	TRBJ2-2	TGTGCCAGCAGCGTATCCGCGTACTTGAACACCGGGGAGCTGTTTTTT	CASSVSAYLNTGELFF
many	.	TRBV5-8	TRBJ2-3	TGTGCCAGCAGCCTCCGGACAGCTACAGATACGCAGTATTTT	CASSLRTATDTQYF
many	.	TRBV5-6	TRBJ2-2	TGTGCCAGCCACGGGGCGAACACCGGGGAGCTGTTTTTT	CASHGANTGELFF
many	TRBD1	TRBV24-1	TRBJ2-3	TGTGCCACCAGTGATTCAGGGACAGGGAGGACCACAGATACGCAGTATTTT	CATSDSGTGRTTDTQYF
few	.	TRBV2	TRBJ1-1	TGTGCCAGCAGGAGGGGGGCCGGGAACACTGAAGCTTTCTTT	CASRRGAGNTEAFF
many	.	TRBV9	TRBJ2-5	TGTGCCAGCAGCGTACGCGGTCATGAAGAGACCCAGTACTTC	CASSVRGHEETQYF
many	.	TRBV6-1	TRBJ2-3	TGTGCCAGCCGTCCGATGGGGGGGGCCTCCACAGATACGCAGTATTTT	CASRPMGGASTDTQYF
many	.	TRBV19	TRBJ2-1	TGTGCCAGTACCAGGGTGTGGCCCTCGAGCTCCTACAATGAGCAGTTCTTC	CASTRVWPSSSYNEQFF
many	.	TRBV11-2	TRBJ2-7	TGTGCCAGCAGGGACATTTCCTACGAGCAGTACTTC	CASRDISYEQYF
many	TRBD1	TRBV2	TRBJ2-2	TGTGCCAGCAGTGAAGAGACAGGGGGCACCGGGGAGCTGTTTTTT	CASSEETGGTGELFF
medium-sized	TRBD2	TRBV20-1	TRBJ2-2	TGCAGTGCATGGGAGGGCGGCGGGGAGCTGTTTTTT	CSAWEGGGELFF
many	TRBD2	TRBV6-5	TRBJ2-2	TGTGCCAGCAGTTACCGGAGACAGGTTGTAGCGGGGGCCCTAGGAGGGGAGCTGTTTTTT	CASSYRRQVVAGALGGELFF
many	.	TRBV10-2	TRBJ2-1	TGCGCCAGCACGAGGGGGAGCGACAATGAGCAGTTCTTC	CASTRGSDNEQFF
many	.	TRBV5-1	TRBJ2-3	TGCGCCAGCAGTTCAGGCACGACTAGCACAGATACGCAGTATTTT	CASSSGTTSTDTQYF
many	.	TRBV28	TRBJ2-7	TGTGCCAGCAGGACGGACTCCTCCAGGCCAACCTACGAGCAGTACTTC	CASRTDSSRPTYEQYF
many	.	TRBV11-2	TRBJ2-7	TGTGCCAGCAGCTTAGCCCCCGGCTACGAGCAGTACTTC	CASSLAPGYEQYF
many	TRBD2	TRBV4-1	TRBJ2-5	TGCGCCAGCAGCCAAGATACGGGACTAGCGGGGGGACAAGAGACCCAGTACTTC	CASSQDTGLAGGQETQYF
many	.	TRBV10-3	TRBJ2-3	TGTGCCAGCGGAGGCGTCAGCACAGATACGCAGTATTTT	CASGGVSTDTQYF
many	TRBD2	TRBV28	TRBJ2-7	TGTGCCAGCAGTCAGGGGGGGCTAGCGGGAGCCGAGCAGTACTTC	CASSQGGLAGAEQYF
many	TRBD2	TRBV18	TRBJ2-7	TGTGCCAGCTCAGCGACTAGCGGGAGCTCCTACGAGCAGTACTTC	CASSATSGSSYEQYF
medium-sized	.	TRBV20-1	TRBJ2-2	TGCAGTGCCCCCCACCGCTGGGAACTCCCCGGGGAGCTGTTTTTT	CSAPHRWELPGELFF
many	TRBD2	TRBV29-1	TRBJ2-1	TGCAGCGTTCCCTCGACTAGCGGGAGGGCCTTTTACAATGAGCAGTTCTTC	CSVPSTSGRAFYNEQFF
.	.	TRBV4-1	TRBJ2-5	TGCGCCAGCAGCCATGGGACCGCGAATAAAGAGACCCAGTACTTC	CASSHGTANKETQYF
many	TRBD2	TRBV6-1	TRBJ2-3	TGTGCCAGCAGTGCCTGGACTAGCGGGGGGGCCTCAGATACGCAGTATTTT	CASSAWTSGGASDTQYF
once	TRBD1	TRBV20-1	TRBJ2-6	TGCGGTGCTATGGGAAGGGGGCGCCTTGGGGCCAACGTCCTGACTTTC	CGAMGRGRLGANVLTF
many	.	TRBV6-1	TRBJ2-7	TGTGCCAGCAGTGAGGGGCAGGGTGGATCCTACGAGCAGTACTTC	CASSEGQGGSYEQYF
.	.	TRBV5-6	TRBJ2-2	TGTGCCAGCAGCTTGTCTGGGGCGGCGGACACCGGGGAGCTGTTTTTT	CASSLSGAADTGELFF
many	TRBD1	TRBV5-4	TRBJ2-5	TGTGCCAGCAGCTTGGTGGATCAGGGGGCCCAGTACTTC	CASSLVDQGAQYF
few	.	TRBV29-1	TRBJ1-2	TGCAGCGTTCGTGGGGCCTATGGCTACACCTTC	CSVRGAYGYTF
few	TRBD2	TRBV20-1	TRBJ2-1	TGCAGTGCTAGATTGAGCGGGAATTTCTACAATGAGCAGTTCTTC	CSARLSGNFYNEQFF
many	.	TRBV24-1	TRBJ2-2	TGTGCCACCAGTGACCTCAAATGGGCGATGAACACCGGGGAGCTGTTTTTT	CATSDLKWAMNTGELFF
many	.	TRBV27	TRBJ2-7	TGTGCCAGCAGTTTAACGGAAACGAACGAGCAGTACTTC	CASSLTETNEQYF
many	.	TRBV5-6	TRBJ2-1	TGTGCCAGCAGCTTGGGTCCAGCAGCGGGTAATGAGCAGTTCTTC	CASSLGPAAGNEQFF
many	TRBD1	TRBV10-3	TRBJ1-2	TGTGCCATCAGTAGAGGGACAGGGCGACATTATGGCTACACCTTC	CAISRGTGRHYGYTF
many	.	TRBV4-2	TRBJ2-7	TGTGCCAGCAGCTACCACAGCTCCCGCTCCTACGAGCAGTACTTC	CASSYHSSRSYEQYF
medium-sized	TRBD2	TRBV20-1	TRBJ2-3	TGCAGTGCTAGACGACTAGCGGGGGGTCTTTCTAGCACAGATACGCAGTATTTT	CSARRLAGGLSSTDTQYF
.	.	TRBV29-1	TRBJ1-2	TGCAGCGTCCTTTACGCGTCCAACTATGGCTACACCTTC	CSVLYASNYGYTF
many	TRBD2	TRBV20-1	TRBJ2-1	TGCAGTGCTAGCAATTTGGGGGAGGGCCCTAATGAGCAGTTCTTC	CSASNLGEGPNEQFF
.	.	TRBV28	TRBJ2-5	TGTGCCAGCAGTTTCCAGGGGATGGTAGAGACCCAGTACTTC	CASSFQGMVETQYF
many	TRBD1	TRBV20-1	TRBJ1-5	TGCAGTGCTAGAGAAGGGGGCCATGGCAATCAGCCCCAGCATTTT	CSAREGGHGNQPQHF
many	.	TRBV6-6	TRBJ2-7	TGTGCCAGCAGTGCCGGGACACTCTACGAGCAGTACTTC	CASSAGTLYEQYF
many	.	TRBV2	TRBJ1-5	TGTGCAAGCACTGTAGGGGTCGTCCAGCATTTT	CASTVGVVQHF
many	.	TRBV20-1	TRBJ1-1	TGCAGTGTTTCAGGGGAAATGAACACTGAAGCTTTCTTT	CSVSGEMNTEAFF
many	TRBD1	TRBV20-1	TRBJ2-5	TGCAGTGCTCCCGTGGTCACAGGGGCAGTGTCCCAGTACTTC	CSAPVVTGAVSQYF
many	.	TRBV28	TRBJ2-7	TGTGCCAGCAGTTTGGGGGTCGCAGGGCCGGACGAGCAGTACTTC	CASSLGVAGPDEQYF
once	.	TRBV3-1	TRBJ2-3	TGTGCCAGCAGCCCCTGGACCGGGACAGATACGCAGTATTTT	CASSPWTGTDTQYF
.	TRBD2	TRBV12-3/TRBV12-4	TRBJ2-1	TGTGCCAGCAGTTCGGGACTAGCGGGAGATCTGGATGAGCAGTTCTTC	CASSSGLAGDLDEQFF
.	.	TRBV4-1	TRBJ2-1	TGCGCTCGCAGCTCCGGGACCACCTACAATGAGCAGTTCTTC	CARSSGTTYNEQFF
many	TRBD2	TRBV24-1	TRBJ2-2	TGTGCCACCAGTGATCCCGGGACTAGCGAGACCGGGGAGCTGTTTTTT	CATSDPGTSETGELFF
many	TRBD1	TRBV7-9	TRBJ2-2	TGTGCCAGCAGCTTATTCCGAGGGGGCCCCACCGGGGAGCTGTTTTTT	CASSLFRGGPTGELFF
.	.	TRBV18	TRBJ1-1	TGTGCCAGCTTACCCTCATCGATGAACACTGAAGCTTTCTTT	CASLPSSMNTEAFF
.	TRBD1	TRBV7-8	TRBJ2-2	TGTGCCAGCAGCTCGACAGGGGGTGGTACCGGGGAGCTGTTTTTT	CASSSTGGGTGELFF
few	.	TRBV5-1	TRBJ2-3	TGCGCCAGCAGCTCCAACCAAGCAGATACGCAGTATTTT	CASSSNQADTQYF
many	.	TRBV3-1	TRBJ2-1	TGTGCCAGCAGCCAACTCGGGGGAGAGCAGTTCTTC	CASSQLGGEQFF
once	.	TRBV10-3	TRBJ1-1	TGTGCCATCAGTGAAACAGGACTGAACACTGAGGCTCTCTTT	CAISETGLNTEALF
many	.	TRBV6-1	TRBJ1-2	TGTGCCAGCAGTGAAGACCTTAAGCTCCCTCACACCTTC	CASSEDLKLPHTF
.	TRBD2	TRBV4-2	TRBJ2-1	TGTGCCAGCGGAAAACCCAAGACAGGAACAACTGGGACTAGACTTTACAATGAGCGGTTCTTC	CASGKPKTGTTGTRLYNERFF
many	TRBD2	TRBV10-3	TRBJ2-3	TGTGCCATCAGTGACCGGACTAGCGGCACAGATACGCAGTATTTT	CAISDRTSGTDTQYF
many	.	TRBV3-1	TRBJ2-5	TGTGCCAGCAGCCAATTTGGCGAGGAGACCCAGTACTTC	CASSQFGEETQYF
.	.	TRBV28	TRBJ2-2	TGTGCCAGCAGCTCGCTAGGGGTGGACACCGGGGAGCTGTTTTTT	CASSSLGVDTGELFF